Following are 23 T cell receptor beta chains from one sample sequenced in a study of T-cell reconstitution after alpha-beta-depleted transplantation in children (dated by TCRdb to the mid-2010s). Library method: PCR. Sequencing was carried out with an Illumina HiSeq 2500. Molecular barcoding was employed in the preparation of TCR libraries, with unique molecular identifiers being used to normalize TCRbeta repertoire quantification. TCRdb reprocessed the public reads (quality trimming at Q25 with fastp, clone calling with MiXCR) and kept in-frame beta chains. Each CDR3 protein gets just one entry, which takes the most common genes and DNA from the rows behind it. The sample yields about 640,000 distinct CDR3 sequences; roughly 17% were counted once. The leading ten clones occupy around 0.96% of the sample. Specimen: PBMCs from the stem cell graft donor, collected from the stem cell graft. These receptors were taken from a human donor who donated a stem cell graft to a child with acute myeloid leukemia.

This clonotype was counted many times. V gene TRBV6-5 combines with J gene TRBJ2-7; D assignment may be TRBD1 or TRBD2 (5 bases each). The V end was cut by 4 bases, the J end by 11 bases, with 21 bases between. The CDR3 loop spans 14 amino acids. Germline V gene data show CDR1 as MNHEY and CDR2 as SVGAGI. The CDR3 region has the DNA TGTGCCAGCAGTTTGAGACCCGGGACCAGGGAGAAGTACTTC. The encoded protein is CASSLRPGTREKYF.

This clonotype has only a few counts. V and J are TRBV7-2 and TRBJ2-5, with D tentatively TRBD1 (6 bases). The germline V and J ends were trimmed by 5 bases and 2 bases, with 15 bases remaining between them. Germline CDR1 reads SGHTA; CDR2 reads FQGNSA. The CDR3 length is 15 residues. CDR3 nucleotides: TGTGCCAGCAGCCCCTCGCCGACAGGTCAAGAGACCCAGTACTTC. Translation: CASSPSPTGQETQYF.

This chain links TRBV20-1 with TRBJ2-7; 10 bases are shared with TRBD1. In germline, CDR1 is DFQATT, CDR2 SNEGSKA (reference sequence). V lost 6 bases, J lost 0 bases, and 8 bases stayed unmatched. CDR3 size: 15 residues. The CDR3 loop reads CSAPPGTGASYEQYV. In nucleotides, the CDR3 is TGCAGTGCCCCACCCGGGACAGGGGCCTCCTACGAGCAGTACGTC.

This clonotype was seen a few times. This chain uses TRBV5-1 with TRBJ1-1; 11 bases agree with TRBD1. Trimming took 9 bases from V and 4 from J; bases not matched to a gene: 14. The CDR3 spans 16 residues. Germline V lookup: CDR1 SGHRS, CDR2 YFSETQ. The CDR3 nucleotides read TGCGCCACCATGGCCGGGACAGGGGGTATAGGCACTGAAGCTTTCTTT. The encoded protein is CATMAGTGGIGTEAFF. Based on the CDR3 plus reference TRBV5-1 and TRBJ1-1, the full variable domain is KAGVTQTPRYLIKTRGQQVTLSCSPISGHRSVSWYQQTPGQGLQFLFEYFSETQRNKGNFPGRFSGRQFSNSRSEMNVSTLELGDSALYLCATMAGTGGIGTEAFFGQGTRLTVV.

J is TRBJ2-3 and V is TRBV24-1, with 7 bases identical to TRBD2. From germline, CDR1 is KGHDR and CDR2 SFDVKD. V lost 11 bases to trimming and J lost 4 bases; unmatched junction nucleotides: 11. The CDR3 is 14 amino acids. This chain's CDR3 is CAIEEAGLADTQYF. As DNA, the CDR3 is TGTGCCATAGAAGAAGCGGGGTTGGCAGATACGCAGTATTTT.

This clonotype showed up just a few times. The rearrangement uses TRBV7-2 and TRBJ2-7; D is unclear. The CDR3 runs 13 residues. V was cut by 5 bases and J by 2 bases, with 10 bases left in between. Germline V gene lookup returns CDR1 SGHTA and CDR2 FQGNSA. CDR3 loop: CASSRAQTYEQYF. For the CDR3, the DNA is TGTGCCAGCAGCCGAGCCCAGACCTACGAGCAGTACTTC.

This chain connects TRBV6-2 or TRBV6-3 to TRBJ1-5; D is uncertain. V dropped 2 bases and J dropped 6 bases, with 14 bases sitting between them. The germline gives CDR1 MNHEY, CDR2 SVGEGT. CDR3 length: 15 residues. CDR3 sequence: CASSYPSDWGQPQHF. CDR3 DNA: TGTGCCAGCAGTTACCCCTCGGATTGGGGTCAGCCCCAGCATTTT.

In regard to this clonotype: A junction end diverges from the germline sequence, so it may reflect a read error. The J gene is TRBJ1-4, the V gene TRBV15, with D unclear. Looked up from germline, CDR1 is LNHNV and CDR2 is YYDKDF (reference sequence). The CDR3 spans 15 residues. The DNA for the CDR3 is TGTGCCACCAGCAGAGTGCGAACCCAGAGTGAAAACCTGTTTTTT. Translated, it gives CATSRVRTQSENLFF.

This clonotype has ten or more counts. The CDR3: CASSTGLAEKYEQYV. DNA for the CDR3: TGTGCCAGCAGTACTGGACTAGCGGAAAAATACGAGCAGTACGTC. The chain is built from TRBV12-3 or TRBV12-4 and TRBJ2-7; the match to TRBD2 covers 10 bases. The CDR3 consists of 15 residues. J lost 4 bases, V lost 5 bases, and 8 bases had no gene match.

In this sample, this clonotype turned up many times. Compared with germline, one end of the junction differs, possibly owing to a read error. The chain has TRBV5-1 and TRBJ1-1, with D perhaps TRBD1 (6 bases). Germline-derived CDR1 and CDR2 are SGHRS and YFSETQ. This CDR3 is built from 13 residues. The CDR3 loop is CASSLGGDTEAFF. The CDR3 coding sequence is TGTGCCAGCAGCTTAGGGGGGGACACTGAAGCTTTCTTT.

In this sample, this clonotype turned up a few times. The V call is TRBV7-2, the J call TRBJ2-1, with 10 bases matching TRBD2. The V gene end was trimmed by 2 bases and the J gene end by 8 bases; junction bases not matched to a gene: 6. The CDR3 totals 15 residues. Germline V lookup: CDR1 SGHTA, CDR2 FQGNSA. Here the CDR3 reads CASSLSGGAADEQFF. In DNA, the CDR3 is TGTGCCAGCAGCTTAAGCGGGGGGGCCGCAGATGAGCAGTTCTTC.

This clonotype was detected ten times or more. The CDR3 loop reads CSANGARTDFMNTEAFF. CDR3 in DNA: TGCAGTGCTAATGGTGCACGTACGGACTTCATGAACACTGAAGCTTTCTTT. The chain links TRBV20-1 to TRBJ1-1; D unresolved. Germline V gene sequence: CDR1 DFQATT, CDR2 SNEGSKA (reference sequence). This CDR3 has 17 residues. Trimming stripped 4 bases from V and 0 bases from J, with 21 bases between.

There are many counts of this clonotype. Here the CDR3 DNA reads TGTGCCAGCAGCGCTCTACAGGGCCGGGAGCAGTTCTTC. This codes for CASSALQGREQFF. V and J are TRBV9 and TRBJ2-1; possible D gene TRBD1, 6 bases. Per germline, CDR1 SGDLS and CDR2 YYNGEE. This CDR3 contains 13 residues. Trimming took off 3 bases at V and 10 bases at J, with 14 bases between the two ends.

V usage is TRBV7-2 and J usage is TRBJ2-3; 7 bases align to TRBD2. V lost 5 bases, J lost 1 base, and 9 bases stayed unmatched. The CDR3 runs to 16 residues. Germline assignment: CDR1 SGHTA and CDR2 FQGNSA. The CDR3 spells CASSGLAGQGTDTQYF. The CDR3 DNA reads TGTGCCAGCAGCGGTTTAGCGGGCCAAGGCACAGATACGCAGTATTTT. Based on the CDR3 plus reference TRBV7-2 and TRBJ2-3, the full variable domain is GAGVSQSPSNKVTEKGKDVELRCDPISGHTALYWYRQSLGQGLEFLIYFQGNSAPDKSGLPSDRFSAERTGGSVSTLTIQRTQQEDSAVYLCASSGLAGQGTDTQYFGPGTRLTVL.

This clonotype has at least ten counts. The V gene is TRBV29-1, the J gene TRBJ2-1; TRBD2 might be the D (6 bases). V dropped 3 bases and J dropped 14 bases, with 11 bases sitting between them. Looked up from germline, CDR1 is SQVTM and CDR2 is ANQGSEA. This CDR3 spans 10 amino acids. The CDR3 loop reads CSVEEGGEFF. In nucleotides, the CDR3 is TGCAGCGTTGAGGAGGGTGGGGAGTTCTTC.

The CDR3 nucleotides are TGTGCCAGCAGATGGGGTAGAGAGACCCAGTACTTC. The encoded protein is CASRWGRETQYF. The chain joins TRBV25-1 to TRBJ2-5; D is unclear. Per the germline V gene, CDR1 is MGHDK and CDR2 is SYGVNS. The CDR3 is 12 amino acids. Trimming stripped 6 bases from V and 4 bases from J, with 9 bases between. The full variable domain, in which reference TRBV25-1 and TRBJ2-5 provide the parts outside the CDR3, is EADIYQTPRYLVIGTGKKITLECSQTMGHDKMYWYQQDPGMELHLIHYSYGVNSTEKGDLSSESTVSRIRTEHFPLTLESARPSHTSQYLCASRWGRETQYFGPGTRLLVL.

This clonotype has at least ten counts. The gene calls are TRBV20-1 and TRBJ1-1; TRBD1 is a possible D gene (5 bases). There are 13 residues in the CDR3. Trimming pared 5 bases from V and 0 bases from J, leaving 10 bases between. Germline V CDR1 and CDR2: DFQATT, SNEGSKA (reference sequence). This CDR3 is CSARRVMNTEAFF. CDR3 nucleotide sequence: TGCAGTGCTCGCAGGGTGATGAACACTGAAGCTTTCTTT.

This clonotype was counted many times. The chain recombines TRBV15 with TRBJ1-4; D may be TRBD1 (6 bases). Trimming cost V 3 bases and J 11 bases, with 16 bases left between them. The CDR3 extends over 14 amino acids. Germline CDR1 LNHNV, CDR2 YYDKDF (reference sequence). The CDR3 DNA sequence: TGTGCCACCAGCAGCAGGGGTGGCTTGGGGAAACTGTTTTTT. The encoded protein is CATSSRGGLGKLFF.

The chain employs TRBV6-5 and TRBJ1-2; D ambiguous. The V end was cut by 0 bases, the J end by 3 bases, with 5 bases between. The CDR3 extends over 13 amino acids. Germline CDR1 reads MNHEY; CDR2 reads SVGAGI. CDR3 nucleotide sequence: TGTGCCAGCAGTTACTCAGCCTACTATGGCTACACCTTC. This codes for CASSYSAYYGYTF.

This clonotype occurred a few times. J is TRBJ1-1 and V is TRBV7-2, with a tentative D call TRBD1 (5 bases). The CDR3 loop spans 14 amino acids. Trimming shortened V by 5 bases and J by 3 bases, and 13 bases separated the two germline ends. Germline lookup yields CDR1 SGHTA and CDR2 FQGNSA. The CDR3 DNA reads as TGTGCCAGCAGCCCGGGGCCCTCCTACACTGAAGCTTTCTTT. Protein product: CASSPGPSYTEAFF.

The chain joins TRBV7-2 to TRBJ1-1; D is unresolved. The CDR3 has 13 amino acids. CDR1 SGHTA and CDR2 FQGNSA come from the germline V gene. Trimming took off 6 bases at V and 1 base at J, with 9 bases between the two ends. For the CDR3, the DNA is TGTGCCAGCAGGAAATTTCCGAACACTGAAGCTTTCTTT. Translation: CASRKFPNTEAFF.

The chain uses TRBV10-2 and TRBJ2-2; D is unresolved. The length of the CDR3 is 14 residues. Germline-derived CDR1 and CDR2 are WSHSY and SAAADI. V lost 2 bases and J 8 bases, leaving 12 bases between the germline ends. The CDR3 DNA is TGCGCCAGCAGTGAGGGTAGTCCCCCTGGGGAGCTGTTTTTT. As protein: CASSEGSPPGELFF.

This clonotype was seen a handful of times. V is TRBV11-2 and J is TRBJ1-2; D possibly corresponds to TRBD1 (5 bases). Germline values: CDR1 SGHAT, CDR2 FQNNGV. V was trimmed by 4 bases and J by 0 bases, leaving 18 bases between them. This CDR3 contains 17 residues. The CDR3 bases are TGTGCCAGCAGCTCCAACCGGGACGGCCCGACTAACTATGGCTACACCTTC. This sequence encodes CASSSNRDGPTNYGYTF.